These 14 T cell receptor beta chains came from one sample sequenced in a study of blood T cell repertoires in COVID-19. Clones were read by immunoSEQ multiplex PCR, and TCRdb kept only the in-frame ones, dropping some. The sample records 55,000 to 80,000 clones, roughly 81% being singletons. The source material was peripheral blood. The origin of the receptors is a human donor in a cohort sampled during active COVID-19.

The chain recombines TRBV5-4 with TRBJ1-2; unclear D gene. The germline V and J ends were trimmed by 0 bases and 6 bases, with 6 bases remaining between them. CDR1 SGHNT and CDR2 YYREEE come from the germline V gene (reference sequence). This CDR3 spans 12 amino acids. The CDR3 region is CASSLVSDGYTF. The CDR3, as DNA: TGTGCCAGCAGCTTGGTTTCGGATGGCTACACCTTC.

The gene calls are TRBV19 and TRBJ1-1, with TRBD1 identical over 9 bases. The CDR3 totals 16 residues. In germline, CDR1 is LNHDA, CDR2 SQIVND (reference sequence). V lost 5 bases, J lost 0 bases, and 7 bases stayed unmatched. This chain's CDR3 is CASSGTGKGMNTEAFF. CDR3 sequence (DNA): TGTGCCAGTAGTGGGACAGGGAAGGGTATGAACACTGAAGCTTTCTTT.

The chain combines TRBV7-9 with TRBJ2-5, with 7 bases fitting TRBD2. Looked up from germline, CDR1 is SEHNR and CDR2 is FQNEAQ (reference sequence). This CDR3 has 15 amino acids. Trimming removed 0 bases from V and 4 bases from J; junction bases left unmatched: 5. CDR3 region: CASSLAPGGRETQYF. The DNA for the CDR3 is TGTGCCAGCAGCTTAGCCCCGGGAGGTAGAGAGACCCAGTACTTC.

In its sample, this clone was seen once. V usage is TRBV6-5 and J usage is TRBJ2-7, with D perhaps matching TRBD2 (6 bases). Germline loops: CDR1 MNHEY, CDR2 SVGAGI. CDR3 length equals 14 residues. The V and J ends lost 0 bases and 7 bases respectively, with 13 bases between them. The CDR3 here is CASSYSGGIREQYF. In DNA, the CDR3 is TGTGCCAGCAGTTACTCAGGCGGGATCAGAGAGCAGTACTTC.

This clone appeared once. This chain connects TRBV29-1 to TRBJ2-4; D remains ambiguous. Trimming took off 4 bases at V and 0 bases at J, with 7 bases between the two ends. There are 13 residues in the CDR3. From germline, CDR1 is SQVTM and CDR2 ANQGSEA. CDR3 nucleotide sequence: TGCAGCGTTGTTGAACTAGCCAAAAACATTCAGTACTTC. It is translated as CSVVELAKNIQYF. Supplemented by reference TRBV29-1 and TRBJ2-4, the full variable domain reads SAVISQKPSRDICQRGTSLTIQCQVDSQVTMMFWYRQQPGQSLTLIATANQGSEATYESGFVIDKFPISRPNLTFSTLTVSNMSPEDSSIYLCSVVELAKNIQYFGAGTRLSVL.

This clone was seen only a few times. The chain links TRBV7-2 to TRBJ2-7, with 9 bases lining up with TRBD2. Trimming removed 4 bases from V and 0 bases from J; junction bases left unmatched: 4. Germline V gives CDR1 SGHTA, CDR2 FQGNSA. The CDR3 runs to 15 residues. The CDR3 is CASSSAGGVSYEQYF. DNA for the CDR3: TGTGCCAGCAGCTCGGCGGGGGGGGTCTCCTACGAGCAGTACTTC.

The CDR3 DNA sequence: TGTGCCAGCAGCTTGCCTAGCGGGAGAGGGAAAGAGACCCAGTACTTC. It is translated as CASSLPSGRGKETQYF. The chain combines TRBV5-6 with TRBJ2-5; TRBD2 matches at 10 bases. The CDR3 spans 16 residues. The trim removed 1 base at V and 3 bases at J, leaving 6 bases unmatched. Germline lookup yields CDR1 SGHDT and CDR2 YYEEEE. The variable domain in full, with the rest retrieved from reference TRBV5-6 and TRBJ2-5, is DAGVTQSPTHLIKTRGQQVTLRCSPKSGHDTVSWYQQALGQGPQFIFQYYEEEERQRGNFPDRFSGHQFPNYSSELNVNALLLGDSALYLCASSLPSGRGKETQYFGPGTRLLVL.

The CDR3 loop reads CASDRVGNTEAFF. The CDR3 bases are TGTGCCAGCGATCGGGTGGGGAACACTGAAGCTTTCTTT. This chain uses TRBV7-9 with TRBJ1-1; D uncertain. CDR3 size: 13 residues. The V end was cut by 8 bases, the J end by 1 base, with 11 bases between. The germline V gene has CDR1 SEHNR and CDR2 FQNEAQ (reference sequence).

The CDR3 sequence: CASSLAVREEKLFF. The DNA for the CDR3 is TGTGCCAGCAGTTTAGCAGTCCGGGAGGAAAAACTGTTTTTT. The V gene is TRBV28, the J gene TRBJ1-4; D is unresolved. The ends were cut back, 2 bases at V and 8 bases at J, with 12 bases in the middle. The germline CDR1 and CDR2 sequences are MDHEN and SYDVKM. This CDR3 contains 14 residues. The variable domain in full, completed from reference TRBV28 and TRBJ1-4, reads DVKVTQSSRYLVKRTGEKVFLECVQDMDHENMFWYRQDPGLGLRLIYFSYDVKMKEKGDIPEGYSVSREKKERFSLILESASTNQTSMYLCASSLAVREEKLFFGSGTQLSVL.

The J gene is TRBJ2-2, the V gene TRBV6-2 or TRBV6-3, with D maybe TRBD1 (6 bases). V gave up 7 bases and J gave up 2 bases, with 20 bases separating them. The CDR3 is 17 amino acids. Per germline, CDR1 MNHEY and CDR2 SVGEGT. The CDR3 nucleotides read TGTGCCAGCACCCCCGGCCCAGGGACACTCAACACCGGGGAGCTGTTTTTT. Translating it yields CASTPGPGTLNTGELFF.

DNA of the CDR3: TGTGCCAGCAGTTACAGGATAGCGGGAAACACCGGGGAGCTGTTTTTT. Amino acid sequence: CASSYRIAGNTGELFF. This chain uses TRBV6-2 or TRBV6-3 with TRBJ2-2, with TRBD2 matching 8 bases. J gave up 2 bases and V 2 bases, and 4 bases lay outside the gene matches. Germline CDR1 MNHEY, CDR2 SVGEGT. The CDR3 is made up of 16 amino acids.

The rearrangement uses TRBV20-1 and TRBJ2-3, with 8 bases matching TRBD2. Germline CDR1 DFQATT, CDR2 SNEGSKA (reference sequence). This CDR3 comprises 16 residues. Trimming removed 3 bases from V and 5 bases from J; junction bases left unmatched: 13. The CDR3 bases are TGCAGTGCTAGTTCCCGGATAGCGGGATCAGGAGATACGCAGTATTTT. This gives the protein CSASSRIAGSGDTQYF.

This rearrangement joins TRBV4-2 to TRBJ1-2; D is uncertain. Per germline, CDR1 LGHNA and CDR2 YNFKEQ. The CDR3 extends over 16 amino acids. With 4 bases removed from V and 2 bases from J, the gap between germline ends came to 17 bases. CDR3 nucleotide sequence: TGTGCCAGCAGCCCTTCGGAGGGCAGATCGAACTATGGCTACACCTTC. This codes for CASSPSEGRSNYGYTF.

The chain carries TRBV7-9 and TRBJ2-7, with 11 bases lining up with TRBD2. Germline values: CDR1 SEHNR, CDR2 FQNEAQ (reference sequence). This CDR3 is 15 amino acids long. Trimming at V came to 6 bases and at J to 5 bases, leaving 9 bases not matched to a gene. CDR3 residues: CASSPLAGGFNEQYF. The DNA of the CDR3 is TGTGCCAGCAGTCCCCTAGCGGGAGGTTTCAACGAGCAGTACTTC.